The clone carrying this T cell receptor (beta chain) was counted only a few times. This record belongs to a study of patients and donors after allogeneic stem cell transplantation. TCRdb analysed the RT-PCR reads with MiXCR anew, one entry per CDR3 protein. The table includes 150,000 to 200,000 distinct CDR3 sequences, approximately 28% detected once. The CDR3 runs 15 residues. Sequenced: blood, either unsorted or a sorted T cell fraction (not recorded which). The clonotype originates from a human donor who was either an allogeneic HSCT recipient or a stem cell or donor lymphocyte infusion donor (not recorded which). It is not recorded whose cells these are; they may come from a transplant donor. V and J are TRBV21-1 and TRBJ1-5; the table's D call TRBD1 went unverified against the DNA. TRBV21-1 is a listed pseudogene. The CDR3 DNA sequence: TGTGCCAGCAGCAAATCGTGGCAGGGTTTCCAGCCCCAGCATTTT. The encoded protein is CASSKSWQGFQPQHF.